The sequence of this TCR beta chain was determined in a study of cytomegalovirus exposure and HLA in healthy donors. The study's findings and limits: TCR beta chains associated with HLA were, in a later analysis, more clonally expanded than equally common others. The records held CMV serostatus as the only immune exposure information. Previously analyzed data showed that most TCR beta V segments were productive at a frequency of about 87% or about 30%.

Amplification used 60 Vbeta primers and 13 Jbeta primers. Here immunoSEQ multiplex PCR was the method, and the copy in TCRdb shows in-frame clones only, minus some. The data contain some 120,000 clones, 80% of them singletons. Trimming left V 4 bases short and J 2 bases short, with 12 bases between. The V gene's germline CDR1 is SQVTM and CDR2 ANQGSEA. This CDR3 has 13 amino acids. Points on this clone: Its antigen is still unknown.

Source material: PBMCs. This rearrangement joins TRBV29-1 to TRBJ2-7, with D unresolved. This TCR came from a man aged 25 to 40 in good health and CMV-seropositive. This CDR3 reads CSVGRTDAYEQYF. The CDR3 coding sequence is TGCAGCGTTGGGAGAACGGATGCCTACGAGCAGTACTTC.